This TCR beta chain was obtained from a study of vaccination and CD4 T cells after COVID-19. Study-level background: Post-vaccine sampling followed dose two by a median roughly 76 days (range 14 to 241). Cells were stimulated with overlapping spike peptides from SARS-CoV-2, HCoV-NL63, HCoV-OC43 and HCoV-229E. Researchers treated control cultures with a CEFX pool, an HIV-1 Nef pool, or no peptide.

This CDR3 has 15 residues. CDR1 and CDR2 (germline): MNHEY, SMNVEV (reference sequence). V lost 6 bases and J lost 1; bases outside the gene matches: 8. Sequenced with the Oncomine TCR Beta short-read assay was DNA taken from cultured CD4+ T cells. TCRdb re-derived calls from the PCR reads in MiXCR, one entry per CDR3 protein. The repertoire consists of about 7,100 distinct CDR3 sequences, with roughly 67% occurring once and the leading ten covering 25% to 30%. This clonotype has more than one count but fewer than ten. Its target is unknown. As to treatment: roughly nine-day PBMC culture with coronavirus spike peptide pools or control peptides (ViraFEST assay).

The TCR comes from a human donor who had recovered from COVID-19. This rearrangement joins TRBV27 to TRBJ2-7, with TRBD1 matching over 8 bases. The sequenced sample was CD4+ T cells from blood, cultured in vitro. For the CDR3, the DNA is TGTGCCAGCAGCCTCAGGGGGCGCGGTTCCTACGAGCAGTACTTC. Its translation: CASSLRGRGSYEQYF.